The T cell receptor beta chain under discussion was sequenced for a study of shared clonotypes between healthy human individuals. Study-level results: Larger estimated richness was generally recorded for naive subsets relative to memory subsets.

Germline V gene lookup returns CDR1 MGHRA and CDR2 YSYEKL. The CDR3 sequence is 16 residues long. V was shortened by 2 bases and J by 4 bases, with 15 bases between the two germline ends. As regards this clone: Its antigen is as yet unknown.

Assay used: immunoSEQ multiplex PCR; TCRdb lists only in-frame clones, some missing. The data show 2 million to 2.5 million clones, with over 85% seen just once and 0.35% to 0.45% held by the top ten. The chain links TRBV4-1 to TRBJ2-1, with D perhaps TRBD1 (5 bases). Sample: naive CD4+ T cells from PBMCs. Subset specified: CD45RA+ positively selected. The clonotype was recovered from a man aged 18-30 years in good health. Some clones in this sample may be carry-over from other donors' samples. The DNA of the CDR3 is TGCGCCAGCAGCCAAAACACCAGGGCCGTATACAATGAGCAGTTCTTC. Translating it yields CASSQNTRAVYNEQFF.